This TCR beta chain derives from a study of cytomegalovirus exposure and HLA in healthy donors (dated by TCRdb to 2017 to 2019). Background for the entire study: In an earlier analysis of some 610 of the donors, 276 Gb of sequence data and 117 million unique TCR beta sequences from about 179 million T cells were reported. An early release covering 550 to 700 HLA-typed donors comprised approximately 290 gigabases of sequencing data and around 80 million unique TCR sequences. Of the 300 to 500 genotyped donors, approximately 81% were placed in the genetic ancestry cluster associated with self-reported Caucasian donors. The study aimed to test whether cataloging public T cell receptors could reveal signatures of past pathogen exposure. The study profiled the T cell repertoires of hundreds of subjects by immunosequencing and related them to cytomegalovirus serostatus. A separate validation cohort of approximately 130 different subjects was used in addition to the roughly 720-subject first cohort. The study combined high-throughput TCR immunosequencing, statistical association of individual TCRs with disease status, and machine learning to predict cytomegalovirus infection status. In a later analysis, previously published TCR beta repertoires from more than 500 donors were re-analyzed and high-resolution HLA genotyping was added so that TCR occurrence patterns could be studied. Rather than using new phenotypic data, the later analysis identified candidate immune exposures from TCR beta sequences and from how often those sequences occurred across donors. An earlier analysis of approximately 640 of the donors applied high-throughput TCR beta sequencing to assess whether each TCR beta V gene segment acted as functional or pseudogenic. Alongside the repertoire data, information on donor age, sex, ethnicity and CMV serostatus was compiled. A later genetic analysis took genome-wide SNP genotypes for about 55% of the 666 donors and used that subset as a discovery cohort. All discovery cohort repertoires had been generated using a single sequencing platform. HLA typing included class I and class II loci at four-digit resolution. The number of typed donors differed by locus: about 629-630 for A, B, C, DRB1 and DQB1; approximately 520 for DQA1; 606 for DPA1; and about 450 for DPB1. Because of strong linkage in the cohort, a few DR-DQ haplotypes were treated as single units for association and clustering. Across 398 genotyped donors of the cohort, an average of about 250,000 unique TCR beta nucleotide sequences per donor were sequenced, and around 19% of those sequences were non-productive. Overall study results and their limits: Because counts were too low, roughly 16 rarely observed V segments, including chromosome 9 orphons, were left out of the earlier analysis of about 620 of the donors. According to the authors, the approach could potentially be generalized to other disease states and immunological phenotypes. Correlated functional status among segregating V segments might be attributable to linkage disequilibrium, but an unknown experimental factor could not be ruled out. V-gene and J-gene trimming of TCR beta chains was associated with a missense DCLRE1C variant in a later genetic analysis, and the association was replicated in an independent cohort. CMV serostatus was the only immune exposure information available for the cohort. A further reported finding was that TCR beta sequences accurately predicted the HLA-A and HLA-B alleles for most subjects in the first cohort. In a later analysis, the rate of TCR association differed among HLA loci, with DRB1 alleles having the most associated TCRs and HLA-C alleles having the fewest. Because HLA typing was unavailable for some donors at each locus, only the typed subset was used in association tests. The study listed 164 TCR beta chains as associated with cytomegalovirus. In a later analysis, 16,951 TCR beta sequences were associated with specific HLA alleles at a false discovery rate of 0.05. In a later genetic analysis, fewer N-insertions in productive TCRs were reported among donors in an Asian-associated ancestry cluster than the roughly 640-donor mean. In both the original and validation cohorts, the classifier was reported to diagnose cytomegalovirus status with high specificity and sensitivity. A cluster of highly shared sequence variants was judged likely to represent a technical artifact of the sequencing pipeline. In vitro tests confirmed that a few of the cytomegalovirus-associated TCR beta chains recognize cytomegalovirus antigens. Most TCR sequences were observed very rarely across donors, whereas some public TCRs were present in many individuals. Most CMV-associated TCR beta chains appeared to be HLA-restricted in a later analysis, and the HLA associations seemed to be driven largely by CMV exposure. When HLA alleles, especially DR and DQ, strongly co-occurred, attributing TCR associations to individual alleles was difficult. In a later analysis, several top co-occurrence clusters were reported to appear linked to parvovirus B19, influenza, CMV and Epstein-Barr virus. Because the 87-base-pair reads could not distinguish some IMGT-functional V segments, including TRBV6-2 and TRBV6-3, those segments were excluded. In an earlier analysis of fewer than 700 of the donors, most TCR beta V segments appeared in productive rearrangements about 87% or about 30% of the time, broadly matching IMGT annotations. In a later analysis, HLA-associated TCR beta chains were found to be more clonally expanded and to have lower generation probabilities than equally common non-associated chains. Roughly uniform sequencing depth across donors was assumed in presence/absence analyses, although this assumption may not hold. Only TCR beta chains were sequenced in this cohort, and the absence of alpha or paired-chain data limited detectable features.

Comment on this clone: Its antigen remains unidentified. No quality values exist for individual bases; no much larger clone is one base distant.

The cohort consisted of fewer than 700 healthy bone marrow donors. Cohort members were all nominally healthy when sampled, although unrecorded immune exposures were likely present. The donor was CMV seronegative and belonged to the group of 352 seronegative cohort members. Each donor provided a peripheral blood sample, and peripheral blood mononuclear cells were used for TCR beta sequencing. Genomic DNA was extracted from the blood cell samples with the Qiagen DNeasy Blood Extraction Kit. V is clipped by 5 bases and J by 2 bases, and the sequence between their germline boundaries is 10 bases long. CDR1 LNHDA and CDR2 SQIVND are derived from the germline V gene (reference sequence). From cysteine to phenylalanine, the CDR3 is 13 amino acids long. Of the read, only the CDR3 DNA is kept; its 39 bases are in frame from base 1. The library came from the immunoSEQ multiplex PCR assay. For the multiplex PCR, a mixture combining 60 forward primers for TCR Vbeta segments and 13 reverse primers for TCR Jbeta segments was used. The CDR3 region of rearranged TCR beta genes was amplified from genomic DNA with a multiplex PCR assay. The amplified TCR beta libraries were sequenced on the Illumina HiSeq System as 87-base-pair reads. As for the original processing: A later analysis tallied roughly 80 million unique TCR beta chains across the 650 to 750 repertoires, and approximately 11 million of those chains were shared by two or more donors. To remove PCR and sequencing errors, raw reads were error-corrected and collapsed into unique sequences using a nearest-neighbor algorithm that merged closely related sequences. Alignment of CDR3 sequences to IMGT reference sequences was used to assign V, D and J gene segments. For a sequence to be retained, a match of at least six nucleotides to both a V gene segment and a J gene segment was required. A rearrangement was called productive if the CDR3 had no stop codons and remained in frame with V and J, and every other rearrangement was called non-productive. CDR3 was defined according to IMGT convention as the region running from the second conserved V-encoded cysteine to the conserved J-encoded phenylalanine. The earlier analysis of a few hundred of the donors excluded any sequence lacking an unambiguous match to a single V gene segment. In an earlier analysis of almost 600 of the donors, a V segment was called functional when productive rearrangements were above 56.7%, and segregating when the standard deviation between donors exceeded 5%. A statistical classification framework was built to diagnose cytomegalovirus status from the catalog of TCR beta chain sequences. In a later analysis, TCR nucleotide sequences were compared against IMGT/GENE-DB human TR gene sequences so that V and J genes could be assigned. Using the TCRdist pipeline, a later analysis assigned CDR3 sequences along with most-parsimonious VDJ recombination scenarios. In a later analysis, each TCR beta chain was defined by its CDR3 amino acid sequence together with its V-gene family, and reads lacking a unique V-gene family were excluded. A later analysis removed 592 highly shared, low-generation-probability nucleotide sequences to deal with suspected cross-contamination and a sequencing artifact. A later analysis calculated a clonal expansion index for each public chain from normalized within-repertoire ranks of inferred template counts. A later analysis computed generation probabilities with a VDJ recombination model fitted to out-of-frame rearrangements, and checked the results against IGoR. A later analysis scored TCR-TCR, TCR-HLA and TCR-CMV co-occurrence with hypergeometric tests, applying a repertoire-size bias correction to TCR pairs. To estimate false discovery rates, a later analysis permuted the HLA or CMV assignments 20 times. In a later analysis, co-occurring TCRs were grouped with DBSCAN, and TCRdist sequence similarity was added when clustering was performed within HLA-allele-positive subsets. Co-occurrence clustering excluded repertoires with fewer than 30,000 or more than 120,000 public chains, plus five with anomalous nucleotide sharing. TCRdb provides this immuneACCESS table in a form limited to in-frame rearrangements. Some clones are lacking; in checked studies, under half of them reflect an unresolved V gene, and why the rest are absent is not known. That table furnishes V, J and clone size, whereas the DNA furnished D and trimming. Within this sample are 210,000 or so clones, with roughly 78% of them counted one time only. The leading ten clones occupy about 0.47% of the sample.

Sequenced: PBMCs. The source of this sequence is a boy between 5 and 17 years old in good health and CMV-seronegative. Recombination connected TRBV19 to TRBJ2-7; the D gene is unclear. The CDR3 protein is CASSLGRTYEQYF. The bases are TGTGCCAGTAGTTTGGGCAGAACCTACGAGCAGTACTTC.